The 4 T cell receptor beta chains in this list originate from one sample, sequenced in a study of blood T cell repertoires in COVID-19. The protocol was immunoSEQ multiplex PCR, while the TCRdb copy is restricted to in-frame clones and leaves out a portion. The data show about 120,000 clones, with about four fifths seen just once and under 11% held by the top ten. The sequenced sample was peripheral blood. The source is a human donor in a cohort sampled during active COVID-19.

The chain is built from TRBV27 and TRBJ2-7, with TRBD2 identical over 13 bases. Germline assignment: CDR1 MNHEY and CDR2 SMNVEV (reference sequence). CDR3 length: 18 amino acids. Unmatched junction bases numbered 7, after V lost 2 bases and J lost 0 bases. The CDR3 region is CASSLTTSGGSSSYEQYF. As DNA, the CDR3 is TGTGCCAGCAGTTTAACGACTAGCGGGGGGTCCTCCTCCTACGAGCAGTACTTC.

This chain uses TRBV7-5 with TRBJ2-5; TRBD1, the D gene given by the table, was not confirmed from the DNA. TRBV7-5 is assigned pseudogene status. The CDR3 sequence is 13 residues long. The CDR3 DNA reads TGTGCCAGAACGCTAGGGGATCGGGAGACCCAGTACTTC. It specifies CARTLGDRETQYF.

In nucleotides, the CDR3 is TGTGCCAGCCTCAGAGGGCCGAACACTGAAGCTTTCTTT. The encoded protein is CASLRGPNTEAFF. This chain links TRBV18 with TRBJ1-1; D uncertain. This CDR3 has 13 residues. CDR1 is KGHSH, CDR2 LQKENI, per germline. Trimming took 8 bases from V and 1 from J, leaving 11 bases between them. The full variable domain, its missing parts supplied by reference TRBV18 and TRBJ1-1, is NAGVMQNPRHLVRRRGQEARLRCSPMKGHSHVYWYRQLPEEGLKFMVYLQKENIIDESGMPKERFSAEFPKEGPSILRIQQVVRGDSAAYFCASLRGPNTEAFFGQGTRLTVV.

This rearrangement joins TRBV11-2 to TRBJ2-7, with D possibly matching TRBD1 (5 bases). V was trimmed by 3 bases and J by 6 bases, leaving 15 bases between them. Germline CDR1 reads SGHAT; CDR2 reads FQNNGV. The CDR3 has 14 amino acids. CDR3 DNA sequence: TGTGCCAGCAGCTTGGGCCAGGGATTGGGCGAGCAGTACTTC. Translated: CASSLGQGLGEQYF.